This T cell receptor (beta chain) derives from a study of control samples from healthy donors and cancer patients. Deletions cut 6 bases from V and 1 base from J, with 9 bases between. The length of the CDR3 is 13 residues. Method: immunoSEQ multiplex PCR; TCRdb's copy keeps in-frame clones and lacks some. The data show fewer than 150,000 clones, 80% to 95% seen once. The TCR comes from a woman aged 18 to 35 in good health. Material for sequencing was blood. This chain connects TRBV12-3 or TRBV12-4 to TRBJ1-1, with TRBD1 as a possible D gene (6 bases). Written as DNA, the CDR3 is TGTGCCAGCAGGCAGGGGACGAACACTGAAGCTTTCTTT. The encoded protein is CASRQGTNTEAFF.